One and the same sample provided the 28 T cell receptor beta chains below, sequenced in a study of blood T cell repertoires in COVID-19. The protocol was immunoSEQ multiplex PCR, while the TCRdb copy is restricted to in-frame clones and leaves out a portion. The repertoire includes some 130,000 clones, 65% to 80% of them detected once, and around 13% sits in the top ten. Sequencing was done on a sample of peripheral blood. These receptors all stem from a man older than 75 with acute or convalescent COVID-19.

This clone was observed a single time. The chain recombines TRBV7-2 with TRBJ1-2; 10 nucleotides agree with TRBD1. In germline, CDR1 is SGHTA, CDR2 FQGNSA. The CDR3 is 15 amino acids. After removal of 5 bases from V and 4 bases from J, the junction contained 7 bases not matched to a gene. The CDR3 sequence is CASSPTGGFFYGYTF. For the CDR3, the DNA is TGTGCCAGCAGCCCGACAGGGGGCTTTTTCTATGGCTACACCTTC. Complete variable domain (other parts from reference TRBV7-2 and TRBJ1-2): GAGVSQSPSNKVTEKGKDVELRCDPISGHTALYWYRQSLGQGLEFLIYFQGNSAPDKSGLPSDRFSAERTGGSVSTLTIQRTQQEDSAVYLCASSPTGGFFYGYTFGSGTRLTVV.

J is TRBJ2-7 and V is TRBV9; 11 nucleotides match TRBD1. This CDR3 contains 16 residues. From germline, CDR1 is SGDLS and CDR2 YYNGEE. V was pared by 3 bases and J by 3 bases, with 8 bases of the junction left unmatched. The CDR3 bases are TGTGCCAGCAGCGCTTCCCCCGGGACAGGGGGCTACGAGCAGTACTTC. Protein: CASSASPGTGGYEQYF. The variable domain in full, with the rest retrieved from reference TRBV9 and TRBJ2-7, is DSGVTQTPKHLITATGQRVTLRCSPRSGDLSVYWYQQSLDQGLQFLIQYYNGEERAKGNILERFSAQQFPDLHSELNLSSLELGDSALYFCASSASPGTGGYEQYFGPGTRLTVT.

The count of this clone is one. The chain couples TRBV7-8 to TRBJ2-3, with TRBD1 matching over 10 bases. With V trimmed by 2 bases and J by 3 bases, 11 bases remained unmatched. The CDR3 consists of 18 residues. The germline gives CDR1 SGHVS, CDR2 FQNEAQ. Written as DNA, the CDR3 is TGTGCCAGCAGCTTACCAAGACAGGGGGCAGGGGGGACAGATACGCAGTATTTT. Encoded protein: CASSLPRQGAGGTDTQYF. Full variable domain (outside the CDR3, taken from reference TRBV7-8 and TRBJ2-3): GAGVSQSPRYKVAKRGQDVALRCDPISGHVSLFWYQQALGQGPEFLTYFQNEAQLDKSGLPSDRFFAERPEGSVSTLKIQRTQQEDSAVYLCASSLPRQGAGGTDTQYFGPGTRLTVL.

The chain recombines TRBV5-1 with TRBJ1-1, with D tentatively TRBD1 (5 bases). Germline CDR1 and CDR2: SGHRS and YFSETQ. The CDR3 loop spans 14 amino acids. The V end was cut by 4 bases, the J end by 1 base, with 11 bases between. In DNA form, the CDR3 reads TGCGCCAGCAGCCGGGGGACGGAGAACACTGAAGCTTTCTTT. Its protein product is CASSRGTENTEAFF.

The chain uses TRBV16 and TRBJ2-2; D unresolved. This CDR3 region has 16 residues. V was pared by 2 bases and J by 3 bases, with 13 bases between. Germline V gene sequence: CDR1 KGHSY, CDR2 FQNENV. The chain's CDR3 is CASSQVSGRDTGELFF. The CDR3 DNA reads TGTGCCAGCAGCCAAGTTTCGGGTCGGGACACCGGGGAGCTGTTTTTT.

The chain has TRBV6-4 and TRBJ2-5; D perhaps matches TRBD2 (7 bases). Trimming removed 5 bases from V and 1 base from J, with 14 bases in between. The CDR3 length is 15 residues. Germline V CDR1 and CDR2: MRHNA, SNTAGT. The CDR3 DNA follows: TGTGCCAGCAGTCCAGGGGCGGGGGCCCAAGAGACCCAGTACTTC. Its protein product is CASSPGAGAQETQYF.

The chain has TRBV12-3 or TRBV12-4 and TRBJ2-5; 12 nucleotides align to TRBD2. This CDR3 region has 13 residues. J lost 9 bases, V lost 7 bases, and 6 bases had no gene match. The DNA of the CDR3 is TGTGCCAGCACTCGACTAGCGGGGGATTCCCAGTACTTC. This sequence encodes CASTRLAGDSQYF.

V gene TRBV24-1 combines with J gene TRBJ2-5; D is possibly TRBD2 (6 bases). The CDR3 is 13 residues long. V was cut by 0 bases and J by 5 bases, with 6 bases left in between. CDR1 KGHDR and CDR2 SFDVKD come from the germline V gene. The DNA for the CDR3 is TGTGCCACCAGTGATTTGGGGGGGGAGACCCAGTACTTC. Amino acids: CATSDLGGETQYF.

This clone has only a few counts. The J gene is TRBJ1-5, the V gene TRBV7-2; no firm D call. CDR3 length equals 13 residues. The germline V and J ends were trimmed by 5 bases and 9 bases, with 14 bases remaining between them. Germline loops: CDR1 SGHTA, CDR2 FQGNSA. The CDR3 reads CASSPTIAGPQHF. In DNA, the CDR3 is TGTGCCAGCAGCCCCACAATCGCGGGGCCCCAGCATTTT.

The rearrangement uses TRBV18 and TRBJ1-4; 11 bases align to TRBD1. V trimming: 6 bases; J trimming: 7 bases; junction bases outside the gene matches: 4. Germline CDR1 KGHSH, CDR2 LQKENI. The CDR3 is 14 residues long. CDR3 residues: CASSPGTGGEKLFF. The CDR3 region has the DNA TGTGCCAGCTCGCCCGGGACAGGGGGTGAAAAACTGTTTTTT.

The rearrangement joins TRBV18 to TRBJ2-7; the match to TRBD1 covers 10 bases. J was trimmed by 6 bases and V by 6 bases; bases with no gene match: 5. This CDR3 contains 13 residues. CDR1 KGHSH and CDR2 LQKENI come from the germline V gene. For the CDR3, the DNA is TGTGCCAGCTCGGTCCGGGACAGGGGCGAGCAGTACTTC. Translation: CASSVRDRGEQYF.

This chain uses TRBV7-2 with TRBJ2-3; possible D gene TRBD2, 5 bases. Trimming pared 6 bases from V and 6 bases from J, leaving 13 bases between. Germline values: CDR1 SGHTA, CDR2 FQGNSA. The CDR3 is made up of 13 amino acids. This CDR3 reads CASSDRRGDTQYF. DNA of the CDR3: TGTGCCAGCAGTGATAGAAGAGGGGATACGCAGTATTTT.

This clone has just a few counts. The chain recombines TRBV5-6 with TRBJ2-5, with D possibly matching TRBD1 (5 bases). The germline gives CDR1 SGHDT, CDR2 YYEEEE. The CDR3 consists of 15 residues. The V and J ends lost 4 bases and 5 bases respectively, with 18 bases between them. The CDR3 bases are TGTGCCAGCAGCGTAAAGGACATCGGGTCGGAGACCCAGTACTTC. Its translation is CASSVKDIGSETQYF.

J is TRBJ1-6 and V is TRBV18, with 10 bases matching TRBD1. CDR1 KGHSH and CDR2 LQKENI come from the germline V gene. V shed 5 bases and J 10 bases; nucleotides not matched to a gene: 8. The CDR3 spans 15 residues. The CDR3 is CASSSGTGAGSPLHF. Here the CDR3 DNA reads TGTGCCAGCTCATCCGGGACAGGGGCTGGGTCACCCCTCCACTTT.

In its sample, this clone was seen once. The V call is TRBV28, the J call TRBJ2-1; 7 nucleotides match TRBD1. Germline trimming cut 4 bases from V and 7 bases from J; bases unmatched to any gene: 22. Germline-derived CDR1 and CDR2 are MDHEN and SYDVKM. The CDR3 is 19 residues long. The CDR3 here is CASSSLQGYSSLASNEQFF. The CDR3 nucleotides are TGTGCCAGCAGTTCCCTACAGGGGTATTCCTCTCTCGCATCTAATGAGCAGTTCTTC.

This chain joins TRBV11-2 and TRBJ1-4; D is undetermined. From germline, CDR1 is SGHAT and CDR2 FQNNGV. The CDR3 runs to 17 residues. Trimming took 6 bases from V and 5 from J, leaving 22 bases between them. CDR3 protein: CASSSPSTHNENEKLFF. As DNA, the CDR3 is TGTGCCAGCAGTTCCCCCTCGACACATAACGAAAATGAAAAACTGTTTTTT.

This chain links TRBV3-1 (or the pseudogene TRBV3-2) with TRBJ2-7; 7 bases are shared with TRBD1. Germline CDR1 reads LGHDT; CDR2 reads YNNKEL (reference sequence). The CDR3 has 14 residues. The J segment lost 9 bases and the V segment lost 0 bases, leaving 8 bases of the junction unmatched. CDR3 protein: CASSQDLYRGAQYF. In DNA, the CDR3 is TGTGCCAGCAGCCAAGACCTCTACAGGGGCGCGCAGTACTTC.

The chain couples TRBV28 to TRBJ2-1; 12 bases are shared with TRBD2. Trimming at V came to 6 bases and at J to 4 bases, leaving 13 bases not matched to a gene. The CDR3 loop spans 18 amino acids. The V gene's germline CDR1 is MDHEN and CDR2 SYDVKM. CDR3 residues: CASSPLARTSGRYNEQFF. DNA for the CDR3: TGTGCCAGCAGCCCTTTGGCGCGAACTAGCGGGAGGTACAATGAGCAGTTCTTC.

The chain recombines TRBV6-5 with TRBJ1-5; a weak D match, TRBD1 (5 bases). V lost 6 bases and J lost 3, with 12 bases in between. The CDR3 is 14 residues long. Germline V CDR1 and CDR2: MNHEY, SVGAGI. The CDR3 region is CASRFGGVNQPQHF. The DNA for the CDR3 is TGTGCCAGCAGATTCGGAGGGGTCAATCAGCCCCAGCATTTT.

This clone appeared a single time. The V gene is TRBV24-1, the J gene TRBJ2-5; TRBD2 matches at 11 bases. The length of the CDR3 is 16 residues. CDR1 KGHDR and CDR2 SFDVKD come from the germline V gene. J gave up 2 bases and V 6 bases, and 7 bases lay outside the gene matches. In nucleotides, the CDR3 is TGTGCCACCAGTTCCGGGACTAGCGGAACTCAAGAGACCCAGTACTTC. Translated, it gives CATSSGTSGTQETQYF.

The CDR3 DNA sequence: TGTGCCAGCAGCCCCACCTTCGGACTAGCGGTAGCCAAAAACATTCAGTACTTC. It encodes CASSPTFGLAVAKNIQYF. This chain links TRBV6-2 or TRBV6-3 with TRBJ2-4; 10 nucleotides line up with TRBD2. Germline CDR1 is MNHEY and CDR2 is SVGEGT. The CDR3 consists of 18 residues. J lost 0 bases, V lost 6 bases, and 11 bases had no gene match.

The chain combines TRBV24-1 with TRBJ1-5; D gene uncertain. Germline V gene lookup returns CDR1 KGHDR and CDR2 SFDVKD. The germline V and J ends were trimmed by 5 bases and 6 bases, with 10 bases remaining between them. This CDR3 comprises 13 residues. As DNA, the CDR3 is TGTGCCACCAGTGGGCCCTCGGGTCAGCCCCAGCATTTT. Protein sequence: CATSGPSGQPQHF.

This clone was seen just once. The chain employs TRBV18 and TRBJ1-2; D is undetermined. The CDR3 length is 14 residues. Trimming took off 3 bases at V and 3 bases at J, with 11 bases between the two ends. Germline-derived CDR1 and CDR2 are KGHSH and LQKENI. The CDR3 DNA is TGTGCCAGCTCACCCGACACCAACTACTATGGCTACACCTTC. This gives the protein CASSPDTNYYGYTF.

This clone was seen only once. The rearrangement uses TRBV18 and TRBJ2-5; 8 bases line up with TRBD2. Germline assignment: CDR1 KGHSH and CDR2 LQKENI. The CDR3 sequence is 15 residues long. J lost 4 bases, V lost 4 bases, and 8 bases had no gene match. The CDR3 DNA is TGTGCCAGCTCACTTTCAGTCCTAGCGGGAGAGACCCAGTACTTC. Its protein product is CASSLSVLAGETQYF.

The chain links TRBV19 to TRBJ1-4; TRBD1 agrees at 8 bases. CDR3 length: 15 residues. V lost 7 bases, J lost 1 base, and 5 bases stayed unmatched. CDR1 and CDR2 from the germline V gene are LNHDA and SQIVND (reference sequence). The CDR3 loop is CASMDRARTNEKLFF. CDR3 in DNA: TGTGCCAGTATGGACAGGGCCCGAACTAATGAAAAACTGTTTTTT.

In nucleotides, the CDR3 is TGTGCCAGCAGTTTACAGGGGTCAGATACGCAGTATTTT. As protein: CASSLQGSDTQYF. This rearrangement joins TRBV6-2 or TRBV6-3 to TRBJ2-3, with TRBD1 identical over 7 bases. V lost 4 bases, J lost 4 bases, and 2 bases stayed unmatched. Germline lookup yields CDR1 MNHEY and CDR2 SVGEGT. The CDR3 length is 13 residues.

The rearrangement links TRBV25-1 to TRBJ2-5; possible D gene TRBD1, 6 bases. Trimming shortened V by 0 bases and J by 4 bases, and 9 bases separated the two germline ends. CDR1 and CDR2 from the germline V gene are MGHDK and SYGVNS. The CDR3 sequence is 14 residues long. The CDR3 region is CASSEYVRGETQYF. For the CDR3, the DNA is TGTGCCAGCAGTGAATATGTCAGGGGAGAGACCCAGTACTTC.

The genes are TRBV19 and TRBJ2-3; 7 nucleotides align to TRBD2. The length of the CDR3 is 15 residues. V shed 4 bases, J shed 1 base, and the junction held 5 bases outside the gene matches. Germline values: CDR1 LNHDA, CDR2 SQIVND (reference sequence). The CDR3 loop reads CASSTSGGRTDTQYF. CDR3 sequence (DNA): TGTGCCAGTAGTACTTCGGGAGGACGCACAGATACGCAGTATTTT.